The 32 T cell receptor beta chains reported below all come from one sample, sequenced in a study of CXCR3-negative and CXCR3-positive naive CD8 T cells. It was by 5' RACE with UMI labels that the TRB cDNA libraries were prepared. TCRdb re-called the 5' RACE reads, yielding one record per CDR3 amino acid sequence without DNA. Recorded for this sample: 65,000 to 95,000 distinct CDR3 sequences. The material sequenced was naive CXCR3- CD8+ T cells from blood. Sample subset: CD45RO-CCR7+CD27+CD95- naive CD8+ T cells lacking CXCR3 (TNR3-). Receptors were obtained from a human donor in good health. Some clones in this sample may be carry-over from other donors' samples.

The chain recombines TRBV12-3 or TRBV12-4 with TRBJ2-5; TCRdb's assignment of TRBD1 cannot be checked, as there is no DNA. This CDR3 has 17 amino acids. The CDR3 spells CASSPRTGGEAQETQYF.

The chain joins TRBV9 to TRBJ1-2; the TRBD1 assignment by TCRdb is unverifiable without DNA. The germline gives CDR1 SGDLS, CDR2 YYNGEE. This CDR3 has 15 amino acids. CDR3 residues: CASSPSGVANYGYTF.

The genes are TRBV5-1 and TRBJ2-7; TCRdb outputs TRBD1, but without DNA this stays unchecked. Germline CDR1 SGHRS, CDR2 YFSETQ. The CDR3 contains 15 residues. CDR3 sequence: CASSQRTVPTYEQYF. Together with reference TRBV5-1 and TRBJ2-7, the CDR3 gives the full variable domain: KAGVTQTPRYLIKTRGQQVTLSCSPISGHRSVSWYQQTPGQGLQFLFEYFSETQRNKGNFPGRFSGRQFSNSRSEMNVSTLELGDSALYLCASSQRTVPTYEQYFGPGTRLTVT.

CDR3 protein: CASSFTGPLPRDGYTF. The V and J genes are TRBV6-5 and TRBJ1-2. The CDR3 is 16 residues long. Germline V gene sequence: CDR1 MNHEY, CDR2 SVGAGI.

The chain couples TRBV15 to TRBJ2-7; TCRdb reports TRBD1, a call that lacks DNA to check it against. Germline CDR1 is LNHNV and CDR2 is YYDKDF (reference sequence). This CDR3 has 13 amino acids. The CDR3 is CATSNRVSYEQYF. Full variable domain (outside the CDR3, taken from reference TRBV15 and TRBJ2-7): DAMVIQNPRYQVTQFGKPVTLSCSQTLNHNVMYWYQQKSSQAPKLLFHYYDKDFNNEADTPDNFQSRRPNTSFCFLDIRSPGLGDTAMYLCATSNRVSYEQYFGPGTRLTVT.

The chain links TRBV5-1 to TRBJ2-7; with no DNA, the TCRdb D assignment of TRBD1 cannot be verified. CDR1 SGHRS and CDR2 YFSETQ come from the germline V gene. This CDR3 comprises 16 residues. The CDR3 here is CASSPGPDLNPYEQYF.

This sequence joins TRBV4-2 and TRBJ2-3. Germline V gene lookup returns CDR1 LGHNA and CDR2 YNFKEQ. The CDR3 has 13 residues. The CDR3 sequence is CASSPVWADTQYF.

The rearrangement joins TRBV7-9 to TRBJ2-2; with no DNA, the TCRdb D assignment of TRBD1 cannot be verified. There are 15 residues in the CDR3. CDR1 is SEHNR and CDR2 is FQNEAQ in the germline V gene (reference sequence). CDR3 region: CAVPGETSHTGELFF.

The J gene is TRBJ2-7, the V gene TRBV11-2; TCRdb calls TRBD1, which cannot be checked without DNA. The germline gives CDR1 SGHAT, CDR2 FQNNGV. This CDR3 spans 16 amino acids. CDR3 sequence: CASSFGTGQGKYEQYF.

The rearrangement links TRBV29-1 to TRBJ2-3; TCRdb gives TRBD2 as the D gene, but with no DNA this cannot be confirmed. Looked up from germline, CDR1 is SQVTM and CDR2 is ANQGSEA. This CDR3 has 14 residues. The CDR3 region is CSALRGGALDTQYF.

The rearrangement links TRBV19 to TRBJ2-1; TCRdb's D gene call, TRBD1, goes unchecked for lack of DNA. Germline V lookup: CDR1 LNHDA, CDR2 SQIVND (reference sequence). The CDR3 is 13 residues long. This CDR3 reads CASSFRTGNEQFF.

The chain recombines TRBV29-1 with TRBJ2-7; TCRdb designates TRBD1, a call that cannot be tested without DNA. The CDR3 covers 14 residues. CDR1 is SQVTM, CDR2 ANQGSEA, per germline. CDR3 region: CSIEGTGMSDEQYF.

The chain employs TRBV7-3 and TRBJ2-1; TCRdb returns TRBD1, unconfirmable since there is no DNA. Germline V gene sequence: CDR1 SGHTA, CDR2 FQGTGA. This CDR3 region has 13 residues. The CDR3: CASSPGGLHEQFF.

The V gene is TRBV12-3 or TRBV12-4, the J gene TRBJ2-4; TCRdb picks TRBD2, but there is no DNA to check that call. The CDR3 extends over 19 amino acids. The CDR3 reads CASSFGFARGLGAKNIQYF.

This sequence joins TRBV6-2 or TRBV6-3 and TRBJ2-6. Germline V lookup: CDR1 MNHEY, CDR2 SVGEGT. The CDR3 extends over 12 amino acids. Here the CDR3 reads CAINSGANVLTF.

The CDR3 protein is CSVIRESYEQYF. The chain has TRBV29-1 and TRBJ2-7; lacking DNA, the TRBD1 call made by TCRdb goes unchecked. CDR3 length: 12 amino acids. CDR1 and CDR2 (germline): SQVTM, ANQGSEA.

This chain uses TRBV28 with TRBJ2-3; there is no DNA to check the TCRdb D call of TRBD1. CDR1 MDHEN and CDR2 SYDVKM come from the germline V gene. CDR3 size: 15 residues. The CDR3 spells CASSFGQGGTDTQYF.

The chain employs TRBV5-1 and TRBJ2-1; TCRdb picks TRBD1, but there is no DNA to check that call. CDR3 length equals 16 residues. Germline V gives CDR1 SGHRS, CDR2 YFSETQ. CDR3 region: CASSLFRQGKYNEQFF.

CDR3 loop: CASSLWVTDTQYF. The genes are TRBV7-2 and TRBJ2-3. The CDR3 is 13 amino acids. Germline CDR1 and CDR2: SGHTA and FQGNSA.

This chain connects TRBV7-9 to TRBJ1-2; TCRdb's D call of TRBD1 is untestable without DNA. The CDR3 totals 16 residues. Germline V lookup: CDR1 SEHNR, CDR2 FQNEAQ (reference sequence). The CDR3 region is CASSSFPGQNFYGYTF. The full variable domain, with the rest looked up from reference TRBV7-9 and TRBJ1-2, is DTGVSQNPRHKITKRGQNVTFRCDPISEHNRLYWYRQTLGQGPEFLTYFQNEAQLEKSRLLSDRFSAERPKGSFSTLEIQRTEQGDSAMYLCASSSFPGQNFYGYTFGSGTRLTVV.

The rearrangement uses TRBV6-2 or TRBV6-3 and TRBJ2-7. The CDR3 has 16 amino acids. CDR1 and CDR2 (germline): MNHEY, SVGEGT. CDR3 region: CASSYSGSSVSYEQYF.

The rearrangement uses TRBV20-1 and TRBJ1-1; TCRdb proposes TRBD1, but this gene call is untestable without DNA. Germline assignment: CDR1 DFQATT and CDR2 SNEGSKA (reference sequence). The CDR3 is made up of 13 amino acids. CDR3: CSPRDGLNTEAFF.

The V and J genes are TRBV5-1 and TRBJ2-1; TCRdb selects TRBD1, and the lack of DNA leaves this call unchecked. The CDR3 extends over 19 amino acids. Germline CDR1 SGHRS, CDR2 YFSETQ. The CDR3: CASTQNPGEGAGSYNEQFF. Together with reference TRBV5-1 and TRBJ2-1, the CDR3 gives the full variable domain: KAGVTQTPRYLIKTRGQQVTLSCSPISGHRSVSWYQQTPGQGLQFLFEYFSETQRNKGNFPGRFSGRQFSNSRSEMNVSTLELGDSALYLCASTQNPGEGAGSYNEQFFGPGTRLTVL.

V usage is TRBV4-1 and J usage is TRBJ2-1; TCRdb indicates TRBD1, and absent DNA this call remains unverified. CDR3 length equals 16 residues. Germline V gene sequence: CDR1 MGHRA, CDR2 YSYEKL. CDR3 region: CASSRSQGASYNEQFF.

The rearrangement uses TRBV24-1 and TRBJ2-1; TCRdb's D call, TRBD1, is unchecked because there is no DNA. Per germline, CDR1 KGHDR and CDR2 SFDVKD. The CDR3 covers 14 residues. The CDR3 loop reads CATSGDRGLDEQFF.

The chain carries TRBV5-1 and TRBJ2-2; lacking DNA, the TRBD1 call made by TCRdb goes unchecked. The V gene's germline CDR1 is SGHRS and CDR2 YFSETQ. The CDR3 is 14 amino acids. The CDR3 spells CASSFITGTGELFF.

The chain has TRBV5-1 and TRBJ2-1; TCRdb indicates TRBD1, and absent DNA this call remains unverified. This CDR3 is built from 16 residues. Germline V gives CDR1 SGHRS, CDR2 YFSETQ. The CDR3 sequence is CASSRIGTGDNNEQFF. The variable domain in full, with the rest retrieved from reference TRBV5-1 and TRBJ2-1, is KAGVTQTPRYLIKTRGQQVTLSCSPISGHRSVSWYQQTPGQGLQFLFEYFSETQRNKGNFPGRFSGRQFSNSRSEMNVSTLELGDSALYLCASSRIGTGDNNEQFFGPGTRLTVL.

The chain has TRBV27 and TRBJ2-1. This CDR3 has 15 amino acids. Germline V gene data show CDR1 as MNHEY and CDR2 as SMNVEV (reference sequence). The chain's CDR3 is CASSPQFSSYNEQFF.

The chain couples TRBV29-1 to TRBJ1-2; there is no DNA to check the TCRdb D call of TRBD1. The germline CDR1 and CDR2 sequences are SQVTM and ANQGSEA. The length of the CDR3 is 14 residues. CDR3 region: CSVGGDRENYGYTF.

This chain links TRBV28 with TRBJ2-1; TCRdb calls TRBD1, which cannot be checked without DNA. The CDR3 totals 13 residues. CDR1 is MDHEN and CDR2 is SYDVKM in the germline V gene. The CDR3 reads CASSPVGGVEQFF.

The rearrangement uses TRBV28 and TRBJ1-2. Germline V CDR1 and CDR2: MDHEN, SYDVKM. The CDR3 length is 11 residues. CDR3 protein: CAISYAYGYTF.

The chain has TRBV14 and TRBJ2-7; the D call from TCRdb, TRBD1, cannot be confirmed without DNA. The germline CDR1 and CDR2 sequences are SGHDN and FVKESK. The CDR3 runs 15 residues. The CDR3 reads CASSQGRRTTYEQYF.